This TCR beta chain was obtained from a study of OX40 agonist ivuxolimab in advanced cancers. Looking at the study overall: Partial responses, seen in three patients, involved one hepatocellular carcinoma and two cutaneous melanomas.

The method was immunoSEQ multiplex PCR; TCRdb's version includes in-frame clones alone and lacks a portion of them. The sample records roughly 58,000 clones, roughly 89% being singletons. The CDR3 length is 11 residues. Trimming shortened V by 6 bases and J by 9 bases, and 9 bases separated the two germline ends. Germline V gene data show CDR1 as MNHEY and CDR2 as SVGAGI. Study-wide points: Some patients who did not respond also had low normalized T-cell clonal expansion. Expanded clones were, on average, more numerous in CD8+ T cells than in CD4+. At 0.1 to 3.0 mg/kg, CD4+ and CD8+ blood T cells expanded clonally by week 6.

As regards this clone: Its antigen is undetermined.

This rearrangement joins TRBV6-5 to TRBJ2-1; D gene ambiguous. Sequencing used CD4+ or CD8+ T cells sorted from blood, obtained in a trial of the OX40 agonist ivuxolimab. This sequence originates from an adult with an advanced solid tumor such as melanoma, head and neck, liver or kidney cancer. In DNA form, the CDR3 reads TGTGCCAGCAGCCCTAGGAGTGAGCAGTTCTTC. Amino acids: CASSPRSEQFF.